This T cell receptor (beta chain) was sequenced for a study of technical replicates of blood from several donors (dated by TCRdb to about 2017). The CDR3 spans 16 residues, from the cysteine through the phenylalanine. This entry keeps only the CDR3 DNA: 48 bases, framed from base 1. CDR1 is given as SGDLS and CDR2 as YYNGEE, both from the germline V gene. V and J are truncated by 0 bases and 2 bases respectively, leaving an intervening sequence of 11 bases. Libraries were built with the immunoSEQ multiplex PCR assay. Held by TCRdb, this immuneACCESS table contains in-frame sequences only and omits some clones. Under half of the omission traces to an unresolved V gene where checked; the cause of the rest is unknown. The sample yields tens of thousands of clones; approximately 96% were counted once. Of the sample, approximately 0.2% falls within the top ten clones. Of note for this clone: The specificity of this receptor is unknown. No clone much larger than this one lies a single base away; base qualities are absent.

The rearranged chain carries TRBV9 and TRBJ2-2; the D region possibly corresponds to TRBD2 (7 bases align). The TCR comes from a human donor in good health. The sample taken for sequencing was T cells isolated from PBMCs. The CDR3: CASSVEGGRNTGELFF. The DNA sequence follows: TGTGCCAGCAGCGTAGAGGGGGGGCGAAACACCGGGGAGCTGTTTTTT.